The 3 T cell receptor beta chains below all came from one sample that was sequenced in a study of control samples from healthy donors and cancer patients. Generated by immunoSEQ multiplex PCR, the TCRdb table keeps only in-frame clones and is missing some. Of fewer than 120,000 clones in the sample, more than 75% were seen once. The specimen sequenced was PBMCs. The receptors here all came from a woman aged 55 to 70 with lung cancer.

CDR3: CASSQGQPNTEAFF. CDR3 nucleotides: TGTGCCAGCAGCCAAGGCCAGCCTAACACTGAAGCTTTCTTT. The genes are TRBV3-1 (or the pseudogene TRBV3-2) and TRBJ1-1; D is undetermined. The CDR3 runs 14 residues. Deletions cut 1 base from V and 2 bases from J, with 8 bases between. CDR1 LGHDT and CDR2 YNNKEL come from the germline V gene (reference sequence).

This clone came up a few times. This chain connects TRBV5-5 to TRBJ1-6; 7 nucleotides match TRBD1. This CDR3 is 14 amino acids long. J gave up 3 bases and V 7 bases, and 4 bases lay outside the gene matches. The germline V gene has CDR1 SGHKS and CDR2 YYEKEE (reference sequence). The CDR3 DNA follows: TGTGCCAGCGCGACAGGGAACTATAATTCACCCCTCCACTTT. It is translated as CASATGNYNSPLHF.

The chain carries TRBV18 and TRBJ2-5; D unresolved. CDR1 KGHSH and CDR2 LQKENI come from the germline V gene. The V gene lost 3 bases and the J gene lost 5 bases, with 13 bases spanning the gap. CDR3 length equals 14 residues. CDR3 nucleotide sequence: TGTGCCAGCTCACCTGCGGACGCCGTCGAGACCCAGTACTTC. Its protein is CASSPADAVETQYF.